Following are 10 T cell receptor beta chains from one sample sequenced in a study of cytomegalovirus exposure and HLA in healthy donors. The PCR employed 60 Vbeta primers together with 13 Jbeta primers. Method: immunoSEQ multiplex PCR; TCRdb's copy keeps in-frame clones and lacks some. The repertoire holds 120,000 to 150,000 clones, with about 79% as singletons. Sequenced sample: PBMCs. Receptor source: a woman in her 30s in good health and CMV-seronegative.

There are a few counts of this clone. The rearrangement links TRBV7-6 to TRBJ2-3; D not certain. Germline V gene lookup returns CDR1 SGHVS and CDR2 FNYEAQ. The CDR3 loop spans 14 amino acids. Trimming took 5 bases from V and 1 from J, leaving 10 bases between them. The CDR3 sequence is CASSLDAGTDTQYF. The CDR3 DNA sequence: TGTGCCAGCAGCCTCGATGCGGGCACAGATACGCAGTATTTT. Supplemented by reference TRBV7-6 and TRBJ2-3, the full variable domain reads GAGVSQSPRYKVTKRGQDVALRCDPISGHVSLYWYRQALGQGPEFLTYFNYEAQQDKSGLPNDRFSAERPEGSISTLTIQRTEQRDSAMYRCASSLDAGTDTQYFGPGTRLTVL.

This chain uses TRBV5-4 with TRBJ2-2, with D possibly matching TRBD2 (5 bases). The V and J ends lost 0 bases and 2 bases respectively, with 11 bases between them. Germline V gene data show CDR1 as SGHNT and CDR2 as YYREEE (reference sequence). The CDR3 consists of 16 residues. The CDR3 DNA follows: TGTGCCAGCAGCTTGGGCGGACTCATAAACACCGGGGAGCTGTTTTTT. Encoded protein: CASSLGGLINTGELFF.

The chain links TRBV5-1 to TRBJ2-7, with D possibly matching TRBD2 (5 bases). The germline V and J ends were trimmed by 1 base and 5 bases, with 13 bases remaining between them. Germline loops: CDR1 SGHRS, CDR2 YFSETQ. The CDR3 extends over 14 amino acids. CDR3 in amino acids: CASSLNSGSHEQYF. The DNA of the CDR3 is TGCGCCAGCAGCTTGAATTCGGGGTCCCACGAGCAGTACTTC.

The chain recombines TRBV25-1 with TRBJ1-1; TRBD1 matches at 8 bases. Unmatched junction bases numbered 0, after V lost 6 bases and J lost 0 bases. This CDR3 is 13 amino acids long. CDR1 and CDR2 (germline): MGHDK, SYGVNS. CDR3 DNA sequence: TGTGCCAGCAGCAGGGGGCTGAACACTGAAGCTTTCTTT. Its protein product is CASSRGLNTEAFF.

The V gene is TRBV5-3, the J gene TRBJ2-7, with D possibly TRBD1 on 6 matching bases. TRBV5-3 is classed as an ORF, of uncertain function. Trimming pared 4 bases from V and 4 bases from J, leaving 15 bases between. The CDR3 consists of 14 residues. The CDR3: CARSPRTVRYEQYF. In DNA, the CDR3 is TGTGCCAGAAGCCCTCGGACAGTCAGATACGAGCAGTACTTC.

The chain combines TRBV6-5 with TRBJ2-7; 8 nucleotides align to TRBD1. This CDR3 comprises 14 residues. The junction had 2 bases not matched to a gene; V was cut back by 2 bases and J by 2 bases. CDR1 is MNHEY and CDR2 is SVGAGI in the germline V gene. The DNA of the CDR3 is TGTGCCAGCAGTTACACAGGGGGGCCCTACGAGCAGTACTTC. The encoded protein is CASSYTGGPYEQYF.

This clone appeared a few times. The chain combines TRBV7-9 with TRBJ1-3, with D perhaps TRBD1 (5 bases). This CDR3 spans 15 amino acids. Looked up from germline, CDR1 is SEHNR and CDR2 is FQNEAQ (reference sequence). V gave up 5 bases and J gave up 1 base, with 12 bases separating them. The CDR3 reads CASSDLGLSGNTIYF. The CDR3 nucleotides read TGTGCCAGCAGCGATCTGGGACTTTCTGGAAACACCATATATTTT.

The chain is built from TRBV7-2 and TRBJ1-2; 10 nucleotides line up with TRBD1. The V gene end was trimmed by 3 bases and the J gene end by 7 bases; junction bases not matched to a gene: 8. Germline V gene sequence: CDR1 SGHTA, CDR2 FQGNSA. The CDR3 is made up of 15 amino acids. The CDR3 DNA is TGTGCCAGCAGCTTGGGGGACAGGGGTGTCGGTGGCTACACCTTC. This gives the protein CASSLGDRGVGGYTF.

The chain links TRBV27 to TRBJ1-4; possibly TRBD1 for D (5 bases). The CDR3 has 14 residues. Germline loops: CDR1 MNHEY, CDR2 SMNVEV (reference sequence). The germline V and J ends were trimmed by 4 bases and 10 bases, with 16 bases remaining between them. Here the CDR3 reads CASSSPWGVGKLFF. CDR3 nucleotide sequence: TGTGCCAGCAGTTCCCCGTGGGGGGTAGGAAAACTGTTTTTT.

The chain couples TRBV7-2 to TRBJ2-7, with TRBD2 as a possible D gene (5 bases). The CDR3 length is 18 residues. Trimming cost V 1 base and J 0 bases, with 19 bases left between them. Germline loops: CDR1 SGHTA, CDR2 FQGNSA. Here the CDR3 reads CASSLVTSSLTSSYEQYF. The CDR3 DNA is TGTGCCAGCAGCTTAGTAACTAGTAGCTTAACGAGCTCCTACGAGCAGTACTTC.